This TCR beta chain was recorded in a study of T cell responses to AZD1222 COVID-19 vaccine. This clone was counted a single time. Data came from immunoSEQ multiplex PCR; TCRdb stores just in-frame clones and leaves some out. This table has 45,000 to 60,000 clones, around three quarters appearing once. Germline lookup yields CDR1 GTSNPN and CDR2 SVGIG (reference sequence). V shed 4 bases and J shed 5 bases, with 5 bases lying between them. CDR3 length equals 11 residues. The sample was peripheral blood, taken on day 0 of AZD1222 vaccination. V and J are TRBV30 and TRBJ1-4, with D unclear. This TCR came from an adult in good health. CDR3 coding DNA: TGTGCCTGGACCAGAAATGAAAAACTGTTTTTT. Translation: CAWTRNEKLFF.